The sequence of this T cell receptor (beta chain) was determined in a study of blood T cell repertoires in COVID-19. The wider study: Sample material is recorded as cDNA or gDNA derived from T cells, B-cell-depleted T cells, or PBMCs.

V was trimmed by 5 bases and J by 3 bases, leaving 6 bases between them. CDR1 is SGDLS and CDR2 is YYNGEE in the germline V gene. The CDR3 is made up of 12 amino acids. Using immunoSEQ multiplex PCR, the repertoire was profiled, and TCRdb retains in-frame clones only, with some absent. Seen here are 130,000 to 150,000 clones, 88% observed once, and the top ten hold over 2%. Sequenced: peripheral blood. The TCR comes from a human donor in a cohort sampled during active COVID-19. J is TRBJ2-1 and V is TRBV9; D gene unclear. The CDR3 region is CASSADYNEQFF. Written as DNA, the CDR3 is TGTGCCAGCAGTGCAGACTACAATGAGCAGTTCTTC.